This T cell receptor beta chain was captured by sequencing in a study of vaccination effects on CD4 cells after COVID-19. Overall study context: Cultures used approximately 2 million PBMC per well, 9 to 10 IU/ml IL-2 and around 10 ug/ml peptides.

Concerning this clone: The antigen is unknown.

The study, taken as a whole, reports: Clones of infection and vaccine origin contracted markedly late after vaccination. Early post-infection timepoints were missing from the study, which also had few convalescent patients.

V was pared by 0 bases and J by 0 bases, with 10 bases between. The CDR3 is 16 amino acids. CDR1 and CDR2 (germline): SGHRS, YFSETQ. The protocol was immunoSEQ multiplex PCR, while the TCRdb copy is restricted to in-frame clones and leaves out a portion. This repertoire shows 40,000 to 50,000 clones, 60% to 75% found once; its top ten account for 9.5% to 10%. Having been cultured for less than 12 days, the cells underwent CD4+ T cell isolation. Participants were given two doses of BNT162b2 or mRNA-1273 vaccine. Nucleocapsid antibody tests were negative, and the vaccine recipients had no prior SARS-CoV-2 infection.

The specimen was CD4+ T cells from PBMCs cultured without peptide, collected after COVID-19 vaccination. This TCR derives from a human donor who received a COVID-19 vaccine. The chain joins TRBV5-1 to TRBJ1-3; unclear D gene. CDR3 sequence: CASSLDPGYSGNTIYF. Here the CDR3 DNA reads TGCGCCAGCAGCTTGGACCCCGGATACTCTGGAAACACCATATATTTT.